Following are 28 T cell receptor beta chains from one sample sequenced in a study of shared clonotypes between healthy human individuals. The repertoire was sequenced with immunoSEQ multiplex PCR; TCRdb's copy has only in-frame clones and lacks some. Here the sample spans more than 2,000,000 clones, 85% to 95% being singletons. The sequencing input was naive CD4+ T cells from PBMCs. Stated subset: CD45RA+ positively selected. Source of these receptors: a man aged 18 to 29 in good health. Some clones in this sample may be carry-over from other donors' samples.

DNA of the CDR3: TGTGCCAGCAGTCGACTAGCGGGAGGGAGCGGGGAGCTGTTTTTT. The encoded protein is CASSRLAGGSGELFF. J is TRBJ2-2 and V is TRBV7-2; TRBD2 aligns across 14 bases. The CDR3 runs to 15 residues. Germline V gene sequence: CDR1 SGHTA, CDR2 FQGNSA. V was pared by 6 bases and J by 7 bases, with 4 bases of the junction left unmatched.

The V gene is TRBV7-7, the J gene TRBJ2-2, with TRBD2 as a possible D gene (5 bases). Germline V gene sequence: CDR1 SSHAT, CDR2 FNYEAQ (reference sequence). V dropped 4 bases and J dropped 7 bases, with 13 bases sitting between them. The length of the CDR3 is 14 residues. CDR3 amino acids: CASSSAPRDGELFF. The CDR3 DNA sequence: TGTGCCAGCAGCTCGGCGCCACGGGACGGGGAGCTGTTTTTT.

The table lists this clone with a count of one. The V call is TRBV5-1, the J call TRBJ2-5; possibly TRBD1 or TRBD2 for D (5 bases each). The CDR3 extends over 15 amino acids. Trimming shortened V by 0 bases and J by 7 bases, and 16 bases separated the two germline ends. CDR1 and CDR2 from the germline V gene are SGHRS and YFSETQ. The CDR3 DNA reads TGCGCCAGCAGCTTGGAGTCGGGTCCTGGGGGGACCCAGTACTTC. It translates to CASSLESGPGGTQYF.

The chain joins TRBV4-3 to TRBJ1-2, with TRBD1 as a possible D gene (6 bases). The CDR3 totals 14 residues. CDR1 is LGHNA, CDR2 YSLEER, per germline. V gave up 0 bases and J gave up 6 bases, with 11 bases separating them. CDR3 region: CASSQEARGHGYTF. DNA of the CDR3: TGCGCCAGCAGCCAAGAAGCCAGGGGACATGGCTACACCTTC.

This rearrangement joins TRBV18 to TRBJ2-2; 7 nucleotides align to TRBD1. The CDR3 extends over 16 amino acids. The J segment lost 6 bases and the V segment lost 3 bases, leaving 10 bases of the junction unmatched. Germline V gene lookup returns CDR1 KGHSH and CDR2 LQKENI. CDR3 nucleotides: TGTGCCAGCTCACCTCTCGGGACAGCGAGACCCGGGGAGCTGTTTTTT. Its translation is CASSPLGTARPGELFF.

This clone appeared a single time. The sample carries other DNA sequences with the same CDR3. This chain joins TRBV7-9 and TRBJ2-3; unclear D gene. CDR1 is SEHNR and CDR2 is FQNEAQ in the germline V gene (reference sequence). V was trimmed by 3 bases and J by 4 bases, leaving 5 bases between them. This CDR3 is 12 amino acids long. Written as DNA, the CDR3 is TGTGCCAGCAGCTTTAGTGCAGATACGCAGTATTTT. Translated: CASSFSADTQYF.

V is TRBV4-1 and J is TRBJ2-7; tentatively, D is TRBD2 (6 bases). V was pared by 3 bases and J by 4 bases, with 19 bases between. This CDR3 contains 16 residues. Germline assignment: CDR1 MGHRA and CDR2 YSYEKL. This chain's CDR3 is CASSQSYRETSYEQYF. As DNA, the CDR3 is TGCGCCAGCAGCCAGAGTTACCGGGAGACGTCGTACGAGCAGTACTTC.

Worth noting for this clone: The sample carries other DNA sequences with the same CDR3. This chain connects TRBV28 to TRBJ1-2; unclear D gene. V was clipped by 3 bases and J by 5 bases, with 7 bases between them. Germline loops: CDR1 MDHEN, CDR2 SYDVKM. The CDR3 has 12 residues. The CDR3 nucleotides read TGTGCCAGCAGTTTGCAACCTTATGGCTACACCTTC. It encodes CASSLQPYGYTF.

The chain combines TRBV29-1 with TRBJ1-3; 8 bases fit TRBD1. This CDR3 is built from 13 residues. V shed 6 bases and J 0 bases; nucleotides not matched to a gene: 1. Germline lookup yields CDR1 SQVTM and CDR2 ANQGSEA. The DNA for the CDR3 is TGCAGCGTCAGGGGGCGCTCTGGAAACACCATATATTTT. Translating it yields CSVRGRSGNTIYF.

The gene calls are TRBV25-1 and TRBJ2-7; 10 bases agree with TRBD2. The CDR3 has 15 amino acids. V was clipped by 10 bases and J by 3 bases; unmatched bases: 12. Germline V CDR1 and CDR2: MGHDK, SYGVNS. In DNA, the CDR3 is TGTGCCACCCCGACGAAGCTAGCGGGAGTCTACGAGCAGTACTTC. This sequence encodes CATPTKLAGVYEQYF.

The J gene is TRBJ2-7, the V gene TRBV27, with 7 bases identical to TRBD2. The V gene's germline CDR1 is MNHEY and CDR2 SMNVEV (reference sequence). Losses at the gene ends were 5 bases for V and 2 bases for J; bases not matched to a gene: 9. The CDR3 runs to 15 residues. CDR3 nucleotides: TGTGCCAGCAGTACCCCTGGAGCGGGAACCTACGAGCAGTACTTC. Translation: CASSTPGAGTYEQYF.

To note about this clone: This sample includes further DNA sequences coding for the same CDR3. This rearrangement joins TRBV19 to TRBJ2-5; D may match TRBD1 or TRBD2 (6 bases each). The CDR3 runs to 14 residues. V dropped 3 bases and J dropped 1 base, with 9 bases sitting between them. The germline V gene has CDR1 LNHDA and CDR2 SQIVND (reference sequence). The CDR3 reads CASSIGGSQETQYF. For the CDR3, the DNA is TGTGCCAGTAGTATCGGGGGCAGCCAAGAGACCCAGTACTTC.

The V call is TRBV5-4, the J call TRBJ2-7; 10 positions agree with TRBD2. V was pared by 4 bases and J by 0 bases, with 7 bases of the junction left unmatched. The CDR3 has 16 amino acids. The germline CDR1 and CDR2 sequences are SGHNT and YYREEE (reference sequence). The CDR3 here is CASSPRLAGPSYEQYF. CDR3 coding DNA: TGTGCCAGCAGCCCCCGACTAGCGGGTCCCTCCTACGAGCAGTACTTC.

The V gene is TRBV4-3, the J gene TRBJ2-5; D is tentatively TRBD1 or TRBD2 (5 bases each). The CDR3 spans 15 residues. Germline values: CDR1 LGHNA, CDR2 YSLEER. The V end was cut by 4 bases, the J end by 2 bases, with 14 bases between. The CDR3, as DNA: TGCGCCAGCAGCCGTAGTCCGGGACGACAAGAGACCCAGTACTTC. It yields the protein CASSRSPGRQETQYF.

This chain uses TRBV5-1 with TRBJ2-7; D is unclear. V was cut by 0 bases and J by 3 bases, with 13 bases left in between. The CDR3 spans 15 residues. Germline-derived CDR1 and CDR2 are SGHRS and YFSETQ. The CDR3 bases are TGCGCCAGCAGCTTGGACTCGCCGGCCTACTACGAGCAGTACTTC. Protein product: CASSLDSPAYYEQYF.

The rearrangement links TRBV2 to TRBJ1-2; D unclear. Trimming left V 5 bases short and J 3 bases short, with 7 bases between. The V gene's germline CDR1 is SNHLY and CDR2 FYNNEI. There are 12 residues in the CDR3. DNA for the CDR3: TGTGCCAGCAGTTACAGAGACTATGGCTACACCTTC. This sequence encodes CASSYRDYGYTF.

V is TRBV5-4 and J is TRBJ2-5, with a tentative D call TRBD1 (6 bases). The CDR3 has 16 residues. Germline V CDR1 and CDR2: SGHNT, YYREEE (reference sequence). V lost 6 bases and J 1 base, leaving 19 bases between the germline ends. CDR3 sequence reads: CASTHRTRGSQETQYF. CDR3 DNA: TGTGCCAGCACCCATCGAACTAGGGGGTCCCAAGAGACCCAGTACTTC. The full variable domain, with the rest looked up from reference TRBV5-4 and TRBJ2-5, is ETGVTQSPTHLIKTRGQQVTLRCSSQSGHNTVSWYQQALGQGPQFIFQYYREEENGRGNFPPRFSGLQFPNYSSELNVNALELDDSALYLCASTHRTRGSQETQYFGPGTRLLVL.

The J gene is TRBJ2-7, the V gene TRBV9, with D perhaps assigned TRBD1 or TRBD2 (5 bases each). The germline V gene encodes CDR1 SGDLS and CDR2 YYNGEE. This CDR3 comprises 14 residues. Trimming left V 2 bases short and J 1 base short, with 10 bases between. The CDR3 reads CASSVGTDSYEQYF. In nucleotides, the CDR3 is TGTGCCAGCAGCGTTGGGACGGATTCCTACGAGCAGTACTTC.

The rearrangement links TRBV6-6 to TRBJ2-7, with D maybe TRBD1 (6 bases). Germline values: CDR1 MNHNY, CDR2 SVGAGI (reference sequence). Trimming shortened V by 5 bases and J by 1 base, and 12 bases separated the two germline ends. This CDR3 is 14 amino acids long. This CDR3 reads CASSPQGISYEQYF. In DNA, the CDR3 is TGTGCCAGCAGTCCACAGGGAATTTCCTACGAGCAGTACTTC.

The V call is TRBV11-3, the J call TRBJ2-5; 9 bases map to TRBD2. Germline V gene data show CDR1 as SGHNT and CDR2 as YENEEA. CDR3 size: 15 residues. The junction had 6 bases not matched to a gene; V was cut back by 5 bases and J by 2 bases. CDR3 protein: CASSPRAGGQETQYF. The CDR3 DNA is TGTGCCAGCAGCCCCCGGGCGGGAGGGCAAGAGACCCAGTACTTC.

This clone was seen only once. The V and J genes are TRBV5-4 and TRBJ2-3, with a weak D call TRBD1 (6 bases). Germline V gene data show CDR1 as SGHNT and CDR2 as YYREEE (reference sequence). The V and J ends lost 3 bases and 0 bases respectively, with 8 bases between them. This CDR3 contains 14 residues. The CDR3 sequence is CASSSQGSTDTQYF. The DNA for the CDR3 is TGTGCCAGCAGCTCCCAGGGGAGCACAGATACGCAGTATTTT.

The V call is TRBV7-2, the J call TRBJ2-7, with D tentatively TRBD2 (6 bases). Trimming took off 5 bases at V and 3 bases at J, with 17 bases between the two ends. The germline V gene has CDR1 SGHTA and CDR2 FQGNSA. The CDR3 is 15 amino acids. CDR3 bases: TGTGCCAGCAGCGTCGCTAGCGCCTCGAACTACGAGCAGTACTTC. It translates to CASSVASASNYEQYF.

The CDR3 sequence is CASSPPSRKLFF. The CDR3 DNA reads TGTGCCAGCAGCCCGCCGTCGCGAAAACTGTTTTTT. The chain joins TRBV28 to TRBJ1-4; D call uncertain. Germline assignment: CDR1 MDHEN and CDR2 SYDVKM. Trimming removed 6 bases at V and 10 bases at J, with 12 bases between. This CDR3 has 12 residues.

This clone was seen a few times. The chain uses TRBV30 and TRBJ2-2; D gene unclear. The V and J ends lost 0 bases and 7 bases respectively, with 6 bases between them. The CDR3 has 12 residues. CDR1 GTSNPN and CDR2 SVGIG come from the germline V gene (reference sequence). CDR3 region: CAWSVLYGELFF. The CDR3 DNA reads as TGTGCCTGGAGTGTACTTTACGGGGAGCTGTTTTTT.

Here the CDR3 reads CASSRGLEVTEAFF. CDR3 DNA: TGCGCCAGCAGCAGGGGTCTCGAGGTAACTGAAGCTTTCTTT. This rearrangement joins TRBV5-1 to TRBJ1-1, with D maybe TRBD1 (5 bases). This CDR3 has 14 residues. Trimming took 4 bases from V and 5 from J, leaving 15 bases between them. CDR1 and CDR2 from the germline V gene are SGHRS and YFSETQ.

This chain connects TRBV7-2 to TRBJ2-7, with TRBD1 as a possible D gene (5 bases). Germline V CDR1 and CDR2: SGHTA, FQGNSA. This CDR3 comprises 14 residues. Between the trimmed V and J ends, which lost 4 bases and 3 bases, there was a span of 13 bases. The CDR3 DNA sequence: TGTGCCAGCAGCTCAAAGACAGCTAACTACGAGCAGTACTTC. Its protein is CASSSKTANYEQYF. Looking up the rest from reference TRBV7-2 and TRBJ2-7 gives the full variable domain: GAGVSQSPSNKVTEKGKDVELRCDPISGHTALYWYRQSLGQGLEFLIYFQGNSAPDKSGLPSDRFSAERTGGSVSTLTIQRTQQEDSAVYLCASSSKTANYEQYFGPGTRLTVT.

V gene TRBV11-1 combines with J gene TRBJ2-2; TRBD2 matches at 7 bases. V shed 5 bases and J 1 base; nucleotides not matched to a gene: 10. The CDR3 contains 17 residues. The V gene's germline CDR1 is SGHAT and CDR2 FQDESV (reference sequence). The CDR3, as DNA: TGTGCCAGCAGCCGGGAGGTTTGGAGGGGGAACACCGGGGAGCTGTTTTTT. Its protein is CASSREVWRGNTGELFF.

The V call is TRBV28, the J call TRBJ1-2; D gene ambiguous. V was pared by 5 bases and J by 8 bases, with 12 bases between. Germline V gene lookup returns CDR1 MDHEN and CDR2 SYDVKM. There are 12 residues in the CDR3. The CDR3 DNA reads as TGTGCCAGCAGTCCCGACGGGGTAGGCTACACCTTC. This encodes CASSPDGVGYTF.